This T cell receptor (beta chain) was identified during a study of blood T cell repertoires in COVID-19 (dated by TCRdb to 2019 to 2021). About the investigation overall: Samples covering the acute and convalescent phases of COVID-19 were provided by collaborators in the United States, Italy and Spain. Subjects who had been exposed to COVID-19, were actively infected with it, or had recovered from it provided the deeply sampled blood TCRbeta repertoires that made up the dataset. Where available, HLA class I and class II types were obtained from metadata supplied by the sample provider rather than from assay-based typing. The samples were drawn from two sources: the first 160 participants of the ongoing ImmuneRACE study, and 950 to 1,500 subjects contributed by 6 global collaborators. The prospective study material was composed of cDNA or gDNA derived from T cells, B-cell-depleted T cells, or PBMCs. A freely available public database, intended as a resource for researchers studying the immune response to SARS-CoV-2, is where the repertoires were released. Sample metadata almost always included a de-identified subject ID, COVID-19 status, age in years and sex. General conclusions and limits of the study: The quantity of clinical and demographic metadata differed by source and by participant and was supplied without curation.

Notes on this clone: Its target antigen remains unknown. Base qualities are missing; no much larger clone stands one base away.

V sheds 8 bases and J sheds 8 bases, leaving 14 bases between their ends. The CDR3, cysteine through phenylalanine, is 12 amino acids long. Only the CDR3 region is kept as DNA, spanning 36 bases read in frame from base 1. Via the germline V gene (reference sequence), CDR1 is SEHNR and CDR2 FQNEAQ. TCRbeta CDR3 regions were amplified from genomic DNA by means of the immunoSEQ Assay, a bias-controlled multiplex PCR. As for the original processing: The number of nucleated cells in each sample was estimated by amplification of reference gene primers within the assay. To quantify the absolute abundance of each unique TCRbeta CDR3 rearrangement, sequence reads were collapsed and filtered. Productive Simpson clonality was computed per sample as the square root of Simpson's diversity index over productive rearrangements. TCRdb took this table from immuneACCESS and kept in-frame rearrangements with V and J called. Such tables lack part of the clones; where checked against another copy, unresolved V genes explain under half of the gap, and the rest is unexplained. The V and J calls and clone size are taken from that table; D and trimming were inferred from the DNA. The sample profile shows under 300,000 clones; approximately 82% of them were found once. In total, the top ten clones hold 1.5% to 2% of the sample.

Another Seattle source contributed samples from volunteer blood donors who had recovered from COVID-19. Collaborating institutions collected whole blood in K2EDTA tubes following their own protocols. For TCRbeta analysis, collaborators shipped samples in one of three forms: frozen whole blood, isolated PBMCs, or DNA extracted from either of those sample types. The specimen sequenced was peripheral blood. The clonotype originates from a man aged 30 to 39 who had recovered from COVID-19. The sequence is built from TRBV7-9 and TRBJ2-3; TRBD2 could be the D gene, as 6 bases match. The CDR3 region has the sequence CASSRDLGTQYF. The sequenced DNA: TGTGCCAGCTCCCGGGACTTGGGTACGCAGTATTTT.